The source of this T cell receptor beta chain is a study of shared clonotypes between healthy human individuals. Genomic DNA per cell subset filled all wells of several immunoSEQ plates. Measured with immunoSEQ multiplex PCR; TCRdb has only the in-frame clones, and not every one. The sample has 1 million to 1.2 million clones, about 72% seen once; the top ten hold over 0.8%. Study results and limitations: Investigators expected sequencing depth to affect clonotype sharing among donors. Memory subsets had estimated richness that was generally smaller than that of naive subsets. Donors were few, which limited the genetic and exposure-history diversity represented.

CDR1 and CDR2 (germline): SGHDN, FVKESK. CDR3 size: 13 residues. The V gene lost 0 bases and the J gene lost 1 base, with 3 bases spanning the gap. Comments on this clone: Its antigen is still unknown.

The chain has TRBV14 and TRBJ1-1; no firm D call. This sequence originates from a man aged 18 to 30 in good health. Some clones in this sample may be carry-over from other donors' samples. Sequenced: memory CD4+ T cells from PBMCs. Sample subset: CD45RA-negative fraction. The CDR3 sequence: CASSQDWNTEAFF. The CDR3 DNA follows: TGTGCCAGCAGCCAAGATTGGAACACTGAAGCTTTCTTT. Based on the CDR3 plus reference TRBV14 and TRBJ1-1, the full variable domain is EAGVTQFPSHSVIEKGQTVTLRCDPISGHDNLYWYRRVMGKEIKFLLHFVKESKQDESGMPNNRFLAERTGGTYSTLKVQPAELEDSGVYFCASSQDWNTEAFFGQGTRLTVV.